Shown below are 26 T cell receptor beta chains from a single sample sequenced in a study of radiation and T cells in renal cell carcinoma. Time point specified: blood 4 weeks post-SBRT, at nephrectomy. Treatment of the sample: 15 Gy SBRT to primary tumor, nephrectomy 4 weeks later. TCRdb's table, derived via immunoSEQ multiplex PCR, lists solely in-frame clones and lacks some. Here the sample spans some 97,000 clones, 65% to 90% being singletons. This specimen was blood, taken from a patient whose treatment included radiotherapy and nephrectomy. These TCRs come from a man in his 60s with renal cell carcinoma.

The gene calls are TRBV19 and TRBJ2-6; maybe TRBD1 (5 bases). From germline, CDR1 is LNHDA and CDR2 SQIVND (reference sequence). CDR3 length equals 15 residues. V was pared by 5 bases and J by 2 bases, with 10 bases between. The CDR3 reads CASSDRGTGANVLTF. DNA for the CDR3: TGTGCCAGTAGTGATAGGGGTACTGGGGCCAACGTCCTGACTTTC.

The CDR3 DNA sequence: TGTGCCAGTAGTTCGACCGGGACAGGGACCGGAAACACCATATATTTT. It specifies CASSSTGTGTGNTIYF. V is TRBV19 and J is TRBJ1-3; 9 bases map to TRBD1. J gave up 4 bases and V 5 bases, and 9 bases lay outside the gene matches. The CDR3 totals 16 residues. CDR1 and CDR2 (germline): LNHDA, SQIVND (reference sequence).

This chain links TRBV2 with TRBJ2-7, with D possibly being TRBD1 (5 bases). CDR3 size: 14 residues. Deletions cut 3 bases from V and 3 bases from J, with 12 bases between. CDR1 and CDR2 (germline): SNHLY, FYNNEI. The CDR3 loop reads CASSDFGADYEQYF. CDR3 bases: TGTGCCAGCAGTGACTTTGGGGCCGACTACGAGCAGTACTTC.

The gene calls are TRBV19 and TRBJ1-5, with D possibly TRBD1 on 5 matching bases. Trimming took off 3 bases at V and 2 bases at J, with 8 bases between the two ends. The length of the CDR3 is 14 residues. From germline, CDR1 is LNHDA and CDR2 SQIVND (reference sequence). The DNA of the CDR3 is TGTGCCAGTAGTATTAAAGGGGGCAATCAGCCCCAGCATTTT. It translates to CASSIKGGNQPQHF.

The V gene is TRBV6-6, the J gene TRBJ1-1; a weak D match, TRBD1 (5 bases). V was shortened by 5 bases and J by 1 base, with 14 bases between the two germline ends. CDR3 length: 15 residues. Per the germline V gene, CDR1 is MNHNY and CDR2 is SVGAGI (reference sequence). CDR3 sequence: CASSGDGGRNTEAFF. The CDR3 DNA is TGTGCCAGCAGTGGGGACGGTGGAAGGAACACTGAAGCTTTCTTT.

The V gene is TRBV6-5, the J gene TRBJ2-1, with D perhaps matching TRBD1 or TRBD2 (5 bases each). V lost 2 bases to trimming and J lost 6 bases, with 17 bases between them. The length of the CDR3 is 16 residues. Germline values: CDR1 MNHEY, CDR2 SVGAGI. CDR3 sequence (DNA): TGTGCCAGCAGTTACGCGGTGCCAGGGACGGGCAATGAGCAGTTCTTC. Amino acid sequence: CASSYAVPGTGNEQFF.

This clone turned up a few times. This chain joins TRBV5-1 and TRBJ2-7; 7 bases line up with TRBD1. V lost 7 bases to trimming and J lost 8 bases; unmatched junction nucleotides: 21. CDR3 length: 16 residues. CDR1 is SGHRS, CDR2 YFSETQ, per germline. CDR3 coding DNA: TGCGCCAGCGGGCCTGCTACCGGGACAGAACCTACCAAGCAGTACTTC. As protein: CASGPATGTEPTKQYF. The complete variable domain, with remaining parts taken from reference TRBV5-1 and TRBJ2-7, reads KAGVTQTPRYLIKTRGQQVTLSCSPISGHRSVSWYQQTPGQGLQFLFEYFSETQRNKGNFPGRFSGRQFSNSRSEMNVSTLELGDSALYLCASGPATGTEPTKQYFGPGTRLTVT.

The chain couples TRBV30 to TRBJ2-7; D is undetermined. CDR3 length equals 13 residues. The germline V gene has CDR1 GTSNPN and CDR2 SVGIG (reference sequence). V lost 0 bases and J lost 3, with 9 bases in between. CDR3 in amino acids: CAWSVRRNYEQYF. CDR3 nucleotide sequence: TGTGCCTGGAGTGTACGCAGAAACTACGAGCAGTACTTC.

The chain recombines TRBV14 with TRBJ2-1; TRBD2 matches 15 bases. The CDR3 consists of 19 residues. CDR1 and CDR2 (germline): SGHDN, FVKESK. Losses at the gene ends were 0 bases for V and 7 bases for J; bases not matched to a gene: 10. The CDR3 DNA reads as TGTGCCAGCAGCCAAGAGCCCGGGACTAGCGGGAGGTATTGGAATGAGCAGTTCTTC. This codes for CASSQEPGTSGRYWNEQFF. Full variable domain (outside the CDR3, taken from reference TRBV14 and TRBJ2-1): EAGVTQFPSHSVIEKGQTVTLRCDPISGHDNLYWYRRVMGKEIKFLLHFVKESKQDESGMPNNRFLAERTGGTYSTLKVQPAELEDSGVYFCASSQEPGTSGRYWNEQFFGPGTRLTVL.

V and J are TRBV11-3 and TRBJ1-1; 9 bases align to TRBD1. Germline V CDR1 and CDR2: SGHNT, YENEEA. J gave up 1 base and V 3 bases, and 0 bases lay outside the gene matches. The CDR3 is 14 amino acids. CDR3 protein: CASSLTGGNTEAFF. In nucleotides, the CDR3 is TGTGCCAGCAGCTTGACAGGGGGGAACACTGAAGCTTTCTTT.

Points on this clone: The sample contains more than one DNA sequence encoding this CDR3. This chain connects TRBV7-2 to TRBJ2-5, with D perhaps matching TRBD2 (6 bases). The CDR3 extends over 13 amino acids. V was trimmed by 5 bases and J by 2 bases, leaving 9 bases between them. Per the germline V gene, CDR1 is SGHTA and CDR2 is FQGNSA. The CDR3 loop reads CASSRGTQETQYF. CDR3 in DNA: TGTGCCAGCAGCCGCGGGACGCAAGAGACCCAGTACTTC.

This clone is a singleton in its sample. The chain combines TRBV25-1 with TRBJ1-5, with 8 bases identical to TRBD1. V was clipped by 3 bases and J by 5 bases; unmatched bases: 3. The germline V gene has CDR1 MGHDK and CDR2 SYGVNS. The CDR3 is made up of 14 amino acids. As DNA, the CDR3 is TGTGCCAGCAGTGAGACAGGGGCCTATCAGCCCCAGCATTTT. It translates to CASSETGAYQPQHF.

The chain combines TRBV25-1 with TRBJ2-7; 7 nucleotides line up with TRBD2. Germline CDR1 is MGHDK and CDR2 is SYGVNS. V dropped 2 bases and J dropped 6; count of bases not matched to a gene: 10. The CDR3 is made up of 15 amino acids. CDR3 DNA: TGTGCCAGCAGTGAAACCGCGGGAGATCGGGGCGAGCAGTACTTC. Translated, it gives CASSETAGDRGEQYF.

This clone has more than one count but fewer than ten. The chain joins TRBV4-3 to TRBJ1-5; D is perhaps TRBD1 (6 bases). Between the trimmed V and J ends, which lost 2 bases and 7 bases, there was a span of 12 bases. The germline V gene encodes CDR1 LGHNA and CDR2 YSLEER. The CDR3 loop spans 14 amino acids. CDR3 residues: CASSQTTGSQPQHF. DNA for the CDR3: TGCGCCAGCAGCCAAACAACAGGGAGCCAGCCCCAGCATTTT.

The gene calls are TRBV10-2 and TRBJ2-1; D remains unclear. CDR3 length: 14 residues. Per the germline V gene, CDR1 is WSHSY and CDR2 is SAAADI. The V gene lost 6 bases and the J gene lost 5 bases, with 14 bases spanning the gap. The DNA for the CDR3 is TGCGCCAGCAGAAAGACCGACCCAAACAATGAGCAGTTCTTC. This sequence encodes CASRKTDPNNEQFF.

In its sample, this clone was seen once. This CDR3 reads CASSIRRGTYEQYF. In DNA form, the CDR3 reads TGTGCCAGTAGTATCCGCAGGGGGACCTACGAGCAGTACTTC. This chain connects TRBV19 to TRBJ2-7; 7 bases agree with TRBD1. V lost 3 bases, J lost 2 bases, and 4 bases stayed unmatched. Germline values: CDR1 LNHDA, CDR2 SQIVND (reference sequence). This CDR3 is built from 14 residues.

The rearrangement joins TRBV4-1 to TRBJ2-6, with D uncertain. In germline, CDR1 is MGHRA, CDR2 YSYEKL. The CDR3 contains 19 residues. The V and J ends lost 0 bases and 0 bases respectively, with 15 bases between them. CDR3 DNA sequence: TGCGCCAGCAGCCAAGATACGGGCCTTTGGAGCTCTGGGGCCAACGTCCTGACTTTC. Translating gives CASSQDTGLWSSGANVLTF.

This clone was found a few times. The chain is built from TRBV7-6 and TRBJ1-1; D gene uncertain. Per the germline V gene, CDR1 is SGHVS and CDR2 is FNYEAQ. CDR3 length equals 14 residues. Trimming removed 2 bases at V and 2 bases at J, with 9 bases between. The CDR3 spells CASSLINRNTEAFF. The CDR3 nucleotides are TGTGCCAGCAGCTTAATTAACAGAAACACTGAAGCTTTCTTT.

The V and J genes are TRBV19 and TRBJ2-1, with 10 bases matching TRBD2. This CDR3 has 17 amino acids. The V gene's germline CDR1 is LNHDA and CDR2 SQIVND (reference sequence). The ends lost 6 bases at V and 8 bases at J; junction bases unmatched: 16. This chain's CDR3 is CASRALTAGGPGDEQFF. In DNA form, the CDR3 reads TGTGCCAGTAGGGCTTTAACAGCGGGAGGGCCGGGAGATGAGCAGTTCTTC. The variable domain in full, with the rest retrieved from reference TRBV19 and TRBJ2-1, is DGGITQSPKYLFRKEGQNVTLSCEQNLNHDAMYWYRQDPGQGLRLIYYSQIVNDFQKGDIAEGYSVSREKKESFPLTVTSAQKNPTAFYLCASRALTAGGPGDEQFFGPGTRLTVL.

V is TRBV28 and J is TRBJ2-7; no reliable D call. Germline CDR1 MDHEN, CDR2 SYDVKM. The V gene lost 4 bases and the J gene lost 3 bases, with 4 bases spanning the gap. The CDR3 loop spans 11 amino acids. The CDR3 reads CASSSNYEQYF. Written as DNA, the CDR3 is TGTGCCAGCAGTTCGAACTACGAGCAGTACTTC.

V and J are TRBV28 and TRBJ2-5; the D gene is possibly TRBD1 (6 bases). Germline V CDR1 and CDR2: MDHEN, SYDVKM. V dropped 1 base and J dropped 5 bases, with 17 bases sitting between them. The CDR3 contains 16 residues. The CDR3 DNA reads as TGTGCCAGCAGTTTATTTCGGGGCAGGGGAACCGAGACCCAGTACTTC. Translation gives CASSLFRGRGTETQYF.

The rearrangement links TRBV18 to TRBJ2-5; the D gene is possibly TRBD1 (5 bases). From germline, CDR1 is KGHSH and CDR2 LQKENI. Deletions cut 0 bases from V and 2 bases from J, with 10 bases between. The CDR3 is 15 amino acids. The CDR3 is CASSPPVTGQETQYF. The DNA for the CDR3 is TGTGCCAGCTCACCACCGGTCACAGGTCAAGAGACCCAGTACTTC. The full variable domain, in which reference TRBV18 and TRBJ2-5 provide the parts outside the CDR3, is NAGVMQNPRHLVRRRGQEARLRCSPMKGHSHVYWYRQLPEEGLKFMVYLQKENIIDESGMPKERFSAEFPKEGPSILRIQQVVRGDSAAYFCASSPPVTGQETQYFGPGTRLLVL.

The CDR3 DNA follows: TGCGCCAGCAGCTTTACAGGGGTCTCTGGAAACACCATATATTTT. It translates to CASSFTGVSGNTIYF. The chain has TRBV5-1 and TRBJ1-3; 7 positions match TRBD1. The ends lost 2 bases at V and 0 bases at J; junction bases unmatched: 2. This CDR3 has 15 residues. Germline V gene data show CDR1 as SGHRS and CDR2 as YFSETQ.

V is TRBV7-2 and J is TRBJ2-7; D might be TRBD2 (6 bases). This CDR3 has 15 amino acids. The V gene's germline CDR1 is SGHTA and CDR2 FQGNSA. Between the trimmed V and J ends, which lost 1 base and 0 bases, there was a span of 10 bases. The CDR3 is CASSLEAGSSYEQYF. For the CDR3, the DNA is TGTGCCAGCAGCTTAGAGGCGGGGAGCTCCTACGAGCAGTACTTC.

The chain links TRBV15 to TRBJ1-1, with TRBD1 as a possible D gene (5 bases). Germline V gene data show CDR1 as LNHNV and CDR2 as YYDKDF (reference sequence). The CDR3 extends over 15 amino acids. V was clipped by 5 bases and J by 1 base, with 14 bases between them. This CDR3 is CATSERGWGNTEAFF. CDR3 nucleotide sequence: TGTGCCACCAGCGAGCGGGGGTGGGGGAACACTGAAGCTTTCTTT.

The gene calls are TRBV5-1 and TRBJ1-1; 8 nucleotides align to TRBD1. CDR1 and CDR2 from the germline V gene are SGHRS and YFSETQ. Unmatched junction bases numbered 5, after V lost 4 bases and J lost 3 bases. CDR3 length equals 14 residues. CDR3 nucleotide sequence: TGCGCCAGCAGCCAGGGACAGGTTGACACTGAAGCTTTCTTT. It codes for CASSQGQVDTEAFF.